This T cell receptor beta chain was recovered during a study of regulatory T cells in long-lasting Graves disease. This CDR3 has 14 amino acids. Deletions cut 1 base from V and 8 bases from J, with 12 bases between. CDR1 is SGHTA, CDR2 FQGNSA, per germline. According to the study, TCR beta libraries were built with iRepertoire HTBI primers and CDR3-region Arm-PCR. TCRdb recomputed calls from the multiplex PCR reads with MiXCR, one row per CDR3 protein. The sample has under 450,000 distinct CDR3 sequences, around 16% seen once. Study-wide findings and caveats: Researchers examined only peripheral blood and not thyroid tissue.

The time point here: newly diagnosed GD, antithyroid drugs for less than 3 months. Extracted RNA from PBMCs served as the source of the TCR library. This clonotype was seen ten or more times. Its antigen remains unidentified. This same sample was also taken into another study, of T cells in Graves' hyperthyroidism and ophthalmopathy.

V usage is TRBV7-2 and J usage is TRBJ2-1; TRBD2 might be the D (5 bases). The starting material was peripheral blood mononuclear cells (PBMCs), obtained at new diagnosis, from a patient treated with antithyroid drugs. The receptor comes from a woman under 30 with Graves disease. The CDR3 DNA follows: TGTGCCAGCAGCTTAGGGGCCGGGAAATATGAGCAGTTCTTC. Translated: CASSLGAGKYEQFF. Complete variable domain (other parts from reference TRBV7-2 and TRBJ2-1): GAGVSQSPSNKVTEKGKDVELRCDPISGHTALYWYRQSLGQGLEFLIYFQGNSAPDKSGLPSDRFSAERTGGSVSTLTIQRTQQEDSAVYLCASSLGAGKYEQFFGPGTRLTVL.